The clone carrying this TCR beta chain was counted many times. The antigen is undetermined. The data were obtained in a study of Graves' ophthalmopathy and Graves' hyperthyroidism. Turning to the study itself: Absence of ophthalmopathy within 18 months of follow-up defined stable hyperthyroidism. Overall study findings and caveats: Sensitivity reached more than 70% and specificity just under 75% when the model predicted ophthalmopathy progression.

CDR1 is SGHRS, CDR2 YFSETQ, per germline. The length of the CDR3 is 12 residues. V gave up 0 bases and J gave up 3 bases, with 4 bases separating them. Clinical symptoms, serum thyroxine, TRAb, thyroid ultrasound and orbital computed tomography formed the basis of diagnosis. For repertoire sequencing, the TCR beta CDR3 regions were amplified from RNA transcripts. Second-round multiplex PCR followed a first-round RT-PCR using HTBI primers. TCRdb re-derived calls from the multiplex PCR reads in MiXCR, one entry per CDR3 protein. The sample lists a few hundred thousand distinct CDR3 sequences, 39% occurring once.

The source is an adult man with Graves' hyperthyroidism. V is TRBV5-1 and J is TRBJ2-7; no reliable D call. Sequenced sample: peripheral blood or thyroid tissue (not recorded which). CDR3 in amino acids: CASSLDLYEQYF. CDR3 DNA sequence: TGCGCCAGCAGCTTGGACCTCTACGAGCAGTACTTC.